Described below is a single T cell receptor (beta chain) sequence and its context. What it binds is not known. The sample comes from a study of shared clonotypes between healthy human individuals. The germline V gene has CDR1 MDHEN and CDR2 SYDVKM. The CDR3 loop spans 17 amino acids. V lost 5 bases and J lost 1; bases outside the gene matches: 13. Every immunoSEQ plate was one replicate of a subset's evenly spread DNA. The assay was immunoSEQ multiplex PCR, and TCRdb's table has in-frame clones only and misses some. The table records hundreds of thousands of clones, about 96% of them present only once. Study conclusions and caveats: Clonotypes shared by all four sorted-subset donors had higher generation probabilities than non-shared clonotypes. Shared across several donors were around 4.7% of the naive CD4 clonotypes.

CD8 memory was a combination of CD45RO+ cells and CCR7-negative CD45RA+ TemRA cells. Sequenced sample: memory CD8+ T cells sorted from blood. Regarding subset: CD45RO+ cells pooled with CCR7-negative TemRA cells. The chain employs TRBV28 and TRBJ2-7, with 8 bases that match TRBD1. The clonotype comes from a man aged 25 to 40 in good health. This chain's CDR3 is CASSPMLGTGDSYEQYF. The CDR3 coding sequence is TGTGCCAGCAGTCCTATGCTGGGGACAGGAGATTCCTACGAGCAGTACTTC.